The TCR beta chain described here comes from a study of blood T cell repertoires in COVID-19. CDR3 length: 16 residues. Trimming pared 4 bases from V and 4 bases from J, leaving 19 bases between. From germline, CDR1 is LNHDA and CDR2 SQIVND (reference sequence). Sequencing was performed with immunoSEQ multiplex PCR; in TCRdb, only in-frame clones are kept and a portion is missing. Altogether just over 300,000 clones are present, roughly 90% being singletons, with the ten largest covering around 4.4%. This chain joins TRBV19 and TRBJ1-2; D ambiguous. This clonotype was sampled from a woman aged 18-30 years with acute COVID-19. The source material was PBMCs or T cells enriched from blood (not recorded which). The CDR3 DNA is TGTGCCAGTAGTACCCGGGAGGCAAAACCCCTCTATGGCTACACCTTC. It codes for CASSTREAKPLYGYTF.